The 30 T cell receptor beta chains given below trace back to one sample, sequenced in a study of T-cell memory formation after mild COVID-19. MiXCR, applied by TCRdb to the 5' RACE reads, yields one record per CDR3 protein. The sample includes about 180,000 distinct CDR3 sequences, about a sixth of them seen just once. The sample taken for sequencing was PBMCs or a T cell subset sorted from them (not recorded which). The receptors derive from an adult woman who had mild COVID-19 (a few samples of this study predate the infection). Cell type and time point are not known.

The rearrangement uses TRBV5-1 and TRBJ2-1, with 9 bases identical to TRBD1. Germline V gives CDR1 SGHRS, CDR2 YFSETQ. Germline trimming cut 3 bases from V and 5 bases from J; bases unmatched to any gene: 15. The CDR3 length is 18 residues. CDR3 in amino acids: CASSSGTGRLAVNNEQFF. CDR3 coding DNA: TGCGCCAGCAGCTCTGGGACAGGGCGTCTCGCGGTCAACAATGAGCAGTTCTTC.

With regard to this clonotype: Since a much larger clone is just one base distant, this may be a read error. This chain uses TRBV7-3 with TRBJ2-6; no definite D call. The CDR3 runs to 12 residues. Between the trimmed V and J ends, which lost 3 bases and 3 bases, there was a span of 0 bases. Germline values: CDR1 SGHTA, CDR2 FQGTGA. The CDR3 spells CASSFGANVLTF. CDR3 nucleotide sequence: TGTGCCAGCAGCTTTGGGGCCAACGTCCTGACTTTC.

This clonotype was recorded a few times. CDR3 loop: CASSPGPGLHF. The CDR3 DNA reads as TGTGCCAGCAGTCCCGGCCCTGGGCTCCACTTT. The chain links TRBV12-3 or TRBV12-4 to TRBJ1-6; D gene uncertain. Trimming shortened V by 5 bases and J by 16 bases, and 12 bases separated the two germline ends. The CDR3 totals 11 residues.

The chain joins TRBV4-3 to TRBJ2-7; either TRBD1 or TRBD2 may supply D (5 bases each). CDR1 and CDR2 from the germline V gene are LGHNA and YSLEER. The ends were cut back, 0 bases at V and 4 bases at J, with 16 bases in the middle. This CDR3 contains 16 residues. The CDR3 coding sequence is TGCGCCAGCAGCCAAGATATGGGACCCCCTCTTTACGAGCAGTACTTC. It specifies CASSQDMGPPLYEQYF.

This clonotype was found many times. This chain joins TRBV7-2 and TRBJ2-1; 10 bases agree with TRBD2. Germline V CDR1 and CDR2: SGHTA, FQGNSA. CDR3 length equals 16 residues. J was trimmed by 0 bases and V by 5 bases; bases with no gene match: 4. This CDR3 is CASSKRTSGSYNEQFF. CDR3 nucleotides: TGTGCCAGCAGCAAACGGACTAGCGGCTCCTACAATGAGCAGTTCTTC.

The CDR3 DNA follows: TGTGCCAGCTCACCAGGGCACACCCAAGAGACCCAGTACTTC. Residues: CASSPGHTQETQYF. V usage is TRBV18 and J usage is TRBJ2-5; D ambiguous. Germline V gives CDR1 KGHSH, CDR2 LQKENI. The CDR3 length is 14 residues. Trimming removed 2 bases at V and 1 base at J, with 8 bases between.

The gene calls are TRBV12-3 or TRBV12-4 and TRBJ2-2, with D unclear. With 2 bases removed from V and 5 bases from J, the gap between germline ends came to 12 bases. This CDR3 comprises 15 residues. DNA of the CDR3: TGTGCCAGCAGTTTAATGGGGTTCGGGACCGGGGAGCTGTTTTTT. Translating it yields CASSLMGFGTGELFF.

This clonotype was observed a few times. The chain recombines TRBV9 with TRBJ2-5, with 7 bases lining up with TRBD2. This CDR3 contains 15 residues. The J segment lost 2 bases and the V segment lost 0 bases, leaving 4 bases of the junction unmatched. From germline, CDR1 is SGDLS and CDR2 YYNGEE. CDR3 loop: CASSVDVGGQETQYF. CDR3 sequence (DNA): TGTGCCAGCAGCGTAGATGTGGGAGGGCAAGAGACCCAGTACTTC.

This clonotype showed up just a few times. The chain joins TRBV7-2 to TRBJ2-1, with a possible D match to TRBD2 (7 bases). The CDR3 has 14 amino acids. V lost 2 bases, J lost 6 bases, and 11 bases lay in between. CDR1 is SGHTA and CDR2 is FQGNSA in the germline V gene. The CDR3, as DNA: TGTGCCAGCAGCTTAAGTAGGGGGGGCAATGAGCAGTTCTTC. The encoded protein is CASSLSRGGNEQFF.

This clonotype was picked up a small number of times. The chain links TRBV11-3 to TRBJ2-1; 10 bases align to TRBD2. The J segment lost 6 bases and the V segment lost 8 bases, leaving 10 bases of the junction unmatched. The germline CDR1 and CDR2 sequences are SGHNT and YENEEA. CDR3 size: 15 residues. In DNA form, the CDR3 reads TGTGCCAGCTGCCGGCTAGCGGGAGCTTGCAATGAGCAGTTCTTC. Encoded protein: CASCRLAGACNEQFF.

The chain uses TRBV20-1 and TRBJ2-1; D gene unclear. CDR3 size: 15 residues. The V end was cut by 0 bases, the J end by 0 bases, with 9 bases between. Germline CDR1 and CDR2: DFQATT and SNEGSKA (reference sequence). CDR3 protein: CSARDWSDSYNEQFF. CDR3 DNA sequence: TGCAGTGCTAGAGATTGGAGCGACTCCTACAATGAGCAGTTCTTC.

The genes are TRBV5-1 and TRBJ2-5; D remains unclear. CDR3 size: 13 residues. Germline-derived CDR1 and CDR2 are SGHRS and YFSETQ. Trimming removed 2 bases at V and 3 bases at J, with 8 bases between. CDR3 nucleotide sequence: TGCGCCAGCAGCTTTACAGCCGAAGAGACCCAGTACTTC. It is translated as CASSFTAEETQYF. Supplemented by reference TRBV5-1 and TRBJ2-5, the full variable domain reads KAGVTQTPRYLIKTRGQQVTLSCSPISGHRSVSWYQQTPGQGLQFLFEYFSETQRNKGNFPGRFSGRQFSNSRSEMNVSTLELGDSALYLCASSFTAEETQYFGPGTRLLVL.

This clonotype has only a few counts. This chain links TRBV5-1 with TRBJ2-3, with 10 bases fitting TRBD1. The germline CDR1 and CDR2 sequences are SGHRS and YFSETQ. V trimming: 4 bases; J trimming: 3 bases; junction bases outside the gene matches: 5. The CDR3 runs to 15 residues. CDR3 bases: TGCGCCAGCAGCCCGGGGACAGGGGTGACAGATACGCAGTATTTT. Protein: CASSPGTGVTDTQYF.

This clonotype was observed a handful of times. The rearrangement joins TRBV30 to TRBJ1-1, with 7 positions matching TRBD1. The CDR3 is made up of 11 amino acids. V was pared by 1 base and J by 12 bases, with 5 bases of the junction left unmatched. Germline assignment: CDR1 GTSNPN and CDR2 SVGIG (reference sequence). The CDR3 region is CAWSGQGMTFF. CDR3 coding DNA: TGTGCCTGGAGTGGACAGGGAATGACTTTCTTT.

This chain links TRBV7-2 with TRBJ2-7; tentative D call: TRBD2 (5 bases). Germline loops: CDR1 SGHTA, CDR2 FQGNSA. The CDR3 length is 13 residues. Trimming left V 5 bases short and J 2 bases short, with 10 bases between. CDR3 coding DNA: TGTGCCAGCAGCCGCTCCGGGACCTACGAGCAGTACTTC. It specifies CASSRSGTYEQYF.

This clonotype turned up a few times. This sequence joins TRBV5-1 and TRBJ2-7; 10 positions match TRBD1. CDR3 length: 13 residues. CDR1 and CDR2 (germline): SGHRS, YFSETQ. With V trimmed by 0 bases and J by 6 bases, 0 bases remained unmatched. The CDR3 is CASSLGDRGEQYF. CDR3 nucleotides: TGCGCCAGCAGCTTGGGGGACAGGGGCGAGCAGTACTTC.

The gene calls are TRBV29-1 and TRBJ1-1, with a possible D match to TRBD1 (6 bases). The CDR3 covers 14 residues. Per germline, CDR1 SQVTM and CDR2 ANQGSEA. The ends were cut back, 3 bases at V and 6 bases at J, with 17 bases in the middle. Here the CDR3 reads CSVEGAARGPEAFF. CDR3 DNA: TGCAGCGTTGAGGGGGCAGCGAGGGGTCCTGAAGCTTTCTTT.

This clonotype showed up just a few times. The CDR3 DNA is TGTGCCAGCAGTTACTCAATGCTGGGGGACAGGGTTTACGAGCAGTACTTC. Protein: CASSYSMLGDRVYEQYF. The V call is TRBV6-5, the J call TRBJ2-7; 9 bases match TRBD1. The V segment lost 0 bases and the J segment 4 bases; nucleotides outside the gene matches: 10. Germline V CDR1 and CDR2: MNHEY, SVGAGI. The CDR3 has 17 residues.

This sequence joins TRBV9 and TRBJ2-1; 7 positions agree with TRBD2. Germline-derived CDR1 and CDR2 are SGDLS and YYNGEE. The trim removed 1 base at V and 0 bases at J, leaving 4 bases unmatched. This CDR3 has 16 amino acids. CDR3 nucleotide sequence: TGTGCCAGCAGCGTATTGAGCGGGACCTCCTACAATGAGCAGTTCTTC. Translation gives CASSVLSGTSYNEQFF. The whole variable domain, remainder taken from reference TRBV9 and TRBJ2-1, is DSGVTQTPKHLITATGQRVTLRCSPRSGDLSVYWYQQSLDQGLQFLIQYYNGEERAKGNILERFSAQQFPDLHSELNLSSLELGDSALYFCASSVLSGTSYNEQFFGPGTRLTVL.

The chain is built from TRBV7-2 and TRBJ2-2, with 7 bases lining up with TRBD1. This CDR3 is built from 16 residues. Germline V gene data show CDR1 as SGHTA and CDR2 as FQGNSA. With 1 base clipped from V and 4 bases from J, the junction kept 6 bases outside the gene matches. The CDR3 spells CASSLVGRGSTGELFF. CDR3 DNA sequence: TGTGCCAGCAGCTTAGTGGGCAGGGGGAGCACCGGGGAGCTGTTTTTT.

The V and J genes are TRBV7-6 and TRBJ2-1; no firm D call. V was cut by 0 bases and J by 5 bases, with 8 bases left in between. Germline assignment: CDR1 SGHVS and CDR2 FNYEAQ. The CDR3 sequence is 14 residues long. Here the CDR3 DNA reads TGTGCCAGCAGCTTAGCGCAGCTCAACAATGAGCAGTTCTTC. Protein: CASSLAQLNNEQFF.

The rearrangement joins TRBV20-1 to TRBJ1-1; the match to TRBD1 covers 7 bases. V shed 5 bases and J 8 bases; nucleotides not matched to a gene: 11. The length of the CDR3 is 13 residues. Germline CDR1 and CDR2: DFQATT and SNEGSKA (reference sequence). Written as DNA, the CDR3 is TGCAGTGCTGCTAGAGTGTACAGGGGCGAAGCTTTCTTT. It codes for CSAARVYRGEAFF.

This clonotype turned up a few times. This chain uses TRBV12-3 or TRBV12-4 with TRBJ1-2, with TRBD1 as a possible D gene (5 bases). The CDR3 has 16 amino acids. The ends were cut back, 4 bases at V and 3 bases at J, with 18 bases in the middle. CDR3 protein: CASSSLYRTLYYGYTF. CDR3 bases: TGTGCCAGCAGTTCCCTTTACAGGACGCTCTACTATGGCTACACCTTC.

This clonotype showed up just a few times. DNA for the CDR3: TGTGCCAGCAGTACCCAGACAGGTTACAATGAGCAGTTCTTC. As protein: CASSTQTGYNEQFF. V and J are TRBV12-3 or TRBV12-4 and TRBJ2-1, with D perhaps TRBD1 (6 bases). V lost 5 bases and J 4 bases, leaving 12 bases between the germline ends. The CDR3 loop spans 14 amino acids.

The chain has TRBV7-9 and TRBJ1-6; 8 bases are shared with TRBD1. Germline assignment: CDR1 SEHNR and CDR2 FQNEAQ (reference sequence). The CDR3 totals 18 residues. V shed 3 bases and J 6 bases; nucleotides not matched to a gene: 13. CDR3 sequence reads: CASSFYAIRGQGNSPLHF. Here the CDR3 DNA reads TGTGCCAGCAGCTTTTACGCGATCAGGGGGCAGGGTAATTCACCCCTCCACTTT.

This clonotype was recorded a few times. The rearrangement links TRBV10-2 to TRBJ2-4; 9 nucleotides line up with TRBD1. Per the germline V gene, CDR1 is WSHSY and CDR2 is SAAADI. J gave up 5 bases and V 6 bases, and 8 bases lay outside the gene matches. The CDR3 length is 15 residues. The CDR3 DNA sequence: TGCGCCAGCAGATCCGGGACAGGGCTAGAAAACATTCAGTACTTC. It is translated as CASRSGTGLENIQYF.

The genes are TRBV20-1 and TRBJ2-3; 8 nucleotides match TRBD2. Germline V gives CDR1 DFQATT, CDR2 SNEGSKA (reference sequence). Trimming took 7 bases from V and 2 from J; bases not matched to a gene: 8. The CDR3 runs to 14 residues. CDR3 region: CSGPTGGNTDTQYF. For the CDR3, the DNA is TGCAGTGGTCCGACGGGGGGGAACACAGATACGCAGTATTTT.

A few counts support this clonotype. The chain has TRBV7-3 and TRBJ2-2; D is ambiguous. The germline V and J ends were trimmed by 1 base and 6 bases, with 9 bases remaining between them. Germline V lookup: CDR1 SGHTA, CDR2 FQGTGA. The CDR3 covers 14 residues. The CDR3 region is CASSLMGSSGELFF. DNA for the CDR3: TGTGCCAGCAGCTTAATGGGTAGCTCCGGGGAGCTGTTTTTT.

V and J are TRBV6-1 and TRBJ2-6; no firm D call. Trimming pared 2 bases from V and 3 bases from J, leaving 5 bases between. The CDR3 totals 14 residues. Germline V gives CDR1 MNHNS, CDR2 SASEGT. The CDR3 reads CASSERNGANVLTF. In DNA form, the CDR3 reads TGTGCCAGCAGTGAAAGAAATGGGGCCAACGTCCTGACTTTC.

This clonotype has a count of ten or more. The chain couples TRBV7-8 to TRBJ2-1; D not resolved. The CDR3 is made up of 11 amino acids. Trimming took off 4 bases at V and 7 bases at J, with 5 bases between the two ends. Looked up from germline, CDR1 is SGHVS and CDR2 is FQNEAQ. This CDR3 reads CASSWGNEQFF. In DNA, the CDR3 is TGTGCCAGCAGCTGGGGTAATGAGCAGTTCTTC.